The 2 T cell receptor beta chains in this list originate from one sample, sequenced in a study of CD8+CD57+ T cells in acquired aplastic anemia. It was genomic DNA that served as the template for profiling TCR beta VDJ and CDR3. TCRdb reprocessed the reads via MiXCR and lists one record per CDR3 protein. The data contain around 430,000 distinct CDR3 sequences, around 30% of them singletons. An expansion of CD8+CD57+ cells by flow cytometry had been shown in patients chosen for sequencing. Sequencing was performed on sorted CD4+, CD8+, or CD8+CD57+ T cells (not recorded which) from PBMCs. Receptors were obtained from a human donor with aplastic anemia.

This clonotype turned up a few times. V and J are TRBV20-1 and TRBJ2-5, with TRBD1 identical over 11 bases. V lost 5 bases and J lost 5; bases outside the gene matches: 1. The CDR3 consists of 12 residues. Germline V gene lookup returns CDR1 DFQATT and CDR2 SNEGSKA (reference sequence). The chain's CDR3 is CSAGQGAETQYF. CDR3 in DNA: TGCAGTGCTGGACAGGGGGCCGAGACCCAGTACTTC.

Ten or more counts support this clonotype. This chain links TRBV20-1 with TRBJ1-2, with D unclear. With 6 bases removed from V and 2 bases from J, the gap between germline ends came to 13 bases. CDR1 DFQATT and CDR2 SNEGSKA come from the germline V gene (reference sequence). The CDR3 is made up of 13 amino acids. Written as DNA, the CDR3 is TGCAGTGCGATTCAGGACCAAAACTATGGCTACACCTTC. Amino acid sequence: CSAIQDQNYGYTF.